This TCR beta chain emerged from a study of CD8 T cells in ankylosing spondylitis. Regarding the study as a whole: A motif in TCR beta, a set of seven to nine highly homologous variants, appeared characteristic of ankylosing spondylitis blood.

Comment on this clonotype: Its matching antigen is unknown.

The CDR3 has 15 residues. V dropped 1 base and J dropped 2; count of bases not matched to a gene: 3. Germline V gene lookup returns CDR1 DFQATT and CDR2 SNEGSKA (reference sequence). TCRdb used MiXCR to reprocess the 5' RACE reads, holding one entry per CDR3 protein. This table holds 650,000 to 800,000 distinct CDR3 sequences, roughly 19% found once. The chain combines TRBV20-1 with TRBJ2-2, with 8 bases lining up with TRBD1. This TCR derives from a male donor with ankylosing spondylitis. Sequenced sample: blood, either unsorted or a sorted T cell fraction (not recorded which). CDR3 DNA sequence: TGCAGTGCTAGAGGGCAGGGGGCCAACACCGGGGAGCTGTTTTTT. Its translation is CSARGQGANTGELFF.